This TCR beta chain was sequenced during a study of long-term antiretroviral therapy in people with HIV. Survey-level resolution applied to immunoSEQ assay v3.0. Some clones are missing from TCRdb's copy, which holds only in-frame ones; the method was immunoSEQ multiplex PCR. The sample consists of 20,000 or so clones, about nine tenths of them appearing once. The CDR3 has 14 amino acids. Germline V gene data show CDR1 as SGDLS and CDR2 as YYNGEE. V lost 3 bases, J lost 5 bases, and 3 bases stayed unmatched. Sequencing was performed on unsorted PBMCs, taken 2.1 years after starting antiretroviral therapy. This clonotype was sampled from a man younger than 30 with HIV. The genes are TRBV9 and TRBJ1-2; TRBD1 aligns across 11 bases. CDR3 in amino acids: CASSGGDRGYGYTF. CDR3 DNA: TGTGCCAGCAGCGGGGGGGACAGGGGGTATGGCTACACCTTC.